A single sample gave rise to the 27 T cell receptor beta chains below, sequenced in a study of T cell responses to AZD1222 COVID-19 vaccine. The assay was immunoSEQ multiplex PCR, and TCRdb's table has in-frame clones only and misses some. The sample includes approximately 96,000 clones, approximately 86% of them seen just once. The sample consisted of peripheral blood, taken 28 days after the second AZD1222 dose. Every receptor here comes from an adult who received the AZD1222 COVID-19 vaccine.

The CDR3 here is CASSPSDGTPLHF. CDR3 sequence (DNA): TGTGCCAGCAGCCCCTCGGACGGGACACCCCTCCACTTT. V gene TRBV9 combines with J gene TRBJ1-6; the D is unclear. CDR3 size: 13 residues. V lost 4 bases, J lost 11 bases, and 13 bases lay in between. Germline CDR1 is SGDLS and CDR2 is YYNGEE.

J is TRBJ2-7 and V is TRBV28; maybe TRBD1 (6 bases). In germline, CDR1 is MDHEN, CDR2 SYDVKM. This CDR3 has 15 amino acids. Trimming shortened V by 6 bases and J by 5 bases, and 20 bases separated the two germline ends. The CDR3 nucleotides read TGTGCCAGCAGCCGTGCTCTTGACAGGCACCACGAGCAGTACTTC. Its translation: CASSRALDRHHEQYF.

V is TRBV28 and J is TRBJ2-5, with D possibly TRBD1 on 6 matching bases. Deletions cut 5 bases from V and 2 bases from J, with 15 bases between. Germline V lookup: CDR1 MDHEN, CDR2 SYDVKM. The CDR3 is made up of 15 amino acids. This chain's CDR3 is CASSAHGTQQETQYF. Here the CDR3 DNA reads TGTGCCAGCAGTGCCCACGGGACACAACAAGAGACCCAGTACTTC.

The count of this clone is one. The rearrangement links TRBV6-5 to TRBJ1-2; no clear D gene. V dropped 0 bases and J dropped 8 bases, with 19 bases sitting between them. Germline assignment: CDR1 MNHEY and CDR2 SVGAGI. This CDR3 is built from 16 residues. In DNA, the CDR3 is TGTGCCAGCAGTTACTCGTTTGAGGGTTCGACCTCCGGCTACACCTTC. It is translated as CASSYSFEGSTSGYTF.

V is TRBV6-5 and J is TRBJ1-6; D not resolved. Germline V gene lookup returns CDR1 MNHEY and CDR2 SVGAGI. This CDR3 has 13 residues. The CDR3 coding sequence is TGTGCGTGTCGGAAAGGTGCGGCTTCACCCCTCCACTTT. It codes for CACRKGAASPLHF.

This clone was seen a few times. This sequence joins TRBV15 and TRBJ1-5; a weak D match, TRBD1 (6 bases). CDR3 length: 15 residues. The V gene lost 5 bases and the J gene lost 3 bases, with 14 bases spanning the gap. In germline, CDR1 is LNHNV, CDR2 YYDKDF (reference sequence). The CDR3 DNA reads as TGTGCCACCAGCCAGGGGAGGCTGATCAATCAGCCCCAGCATTTT. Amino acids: CATSQGRLINQPQHF.

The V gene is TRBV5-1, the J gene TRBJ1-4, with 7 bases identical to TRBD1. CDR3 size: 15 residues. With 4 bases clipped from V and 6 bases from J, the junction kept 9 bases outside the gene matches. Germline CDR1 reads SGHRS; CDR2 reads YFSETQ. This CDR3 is CASSPQGGAHEKLFF. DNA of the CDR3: TGCGCCAGCAGCCCCCAGGGGGGGGCCCATGAAAAACTGTTTTTT.

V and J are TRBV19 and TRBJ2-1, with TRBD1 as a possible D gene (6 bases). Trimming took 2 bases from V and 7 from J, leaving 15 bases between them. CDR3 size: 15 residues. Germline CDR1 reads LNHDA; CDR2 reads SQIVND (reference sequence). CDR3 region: CASSIWQGTGNEQFF. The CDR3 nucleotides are TGTGCCAGTAGTATATGGCAGGGTACAGGGAATGAGCAGTTCTTC.

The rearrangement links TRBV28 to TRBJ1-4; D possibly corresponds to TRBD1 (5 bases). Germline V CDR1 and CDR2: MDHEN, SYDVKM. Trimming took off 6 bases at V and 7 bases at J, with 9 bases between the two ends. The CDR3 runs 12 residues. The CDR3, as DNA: TGTGCCAGCAGGGGACTGAGTGAAAAACTGTTTTTT. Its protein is CASRGLSEKLFF.

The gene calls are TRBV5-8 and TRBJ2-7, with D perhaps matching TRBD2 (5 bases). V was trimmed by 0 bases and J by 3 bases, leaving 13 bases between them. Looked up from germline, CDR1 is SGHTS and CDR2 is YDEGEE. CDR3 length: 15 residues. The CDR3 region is CASSLGGSYLYEQYF. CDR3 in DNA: TGTGCCAGCAGCTTGGGTGGGAGTTACCTCTACGAGCAGTACTTC.

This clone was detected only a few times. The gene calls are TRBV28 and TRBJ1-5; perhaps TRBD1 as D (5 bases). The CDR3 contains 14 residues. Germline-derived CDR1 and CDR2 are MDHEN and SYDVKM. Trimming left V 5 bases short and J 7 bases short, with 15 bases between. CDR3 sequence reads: CASSSWRDGQPQHF. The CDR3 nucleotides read TGTGCCAGCAGTAGTTGGAGGGACGGGCAGCCCCAGCATTTT.

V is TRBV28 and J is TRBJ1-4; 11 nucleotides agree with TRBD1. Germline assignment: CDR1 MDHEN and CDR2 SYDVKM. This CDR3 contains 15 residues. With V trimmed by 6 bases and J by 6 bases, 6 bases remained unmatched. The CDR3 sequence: CASSSGQGAYEKLFF. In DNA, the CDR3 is TGTGCCAGCAGCTCAGGACAGGGGGCTTATGAAAAACTGTTTTTT. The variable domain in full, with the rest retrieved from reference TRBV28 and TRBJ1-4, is DVKVTQSSRYLVKRTGEKVFLECVQDMDHENMFWYRQDPGLGLRLIYFSYDVKMKEKGDIPEGYSVSREKKERFSLILESASTNQTSMYLCASSSGQGAYEKLFFGSGTQLSVL.

CDR3 residues: CASSLTASMEETQYF. CDR3 nucleotides: TGTGCCAGCAGTTTGACCGCTAGCATGGAAGAGACCCAGTACTTC. The gene calls are TRBV28 and TRBJ2-5, with a weak D call TRBD2 (5 bases). There are 15 residues in the CDR3. V was trimmed by 3 bases and J by 3 bases, leaving 14 bases between them. Germline assignment: CDR1 MDHEN and CDR2 SYDVKM. Full variable domain (rest looked up from reference TRBV28 and TRBJ2-5): DVKVTQSSRYLVKRTGEKVFLECVQDMDHENMFWYRQDPGLGLRLIYFSYDVKMKEKGDIPEGYSVSREKKERFSLILESASTNQTSMYLCASSLTASMEETQYFGPGTRLLVL.

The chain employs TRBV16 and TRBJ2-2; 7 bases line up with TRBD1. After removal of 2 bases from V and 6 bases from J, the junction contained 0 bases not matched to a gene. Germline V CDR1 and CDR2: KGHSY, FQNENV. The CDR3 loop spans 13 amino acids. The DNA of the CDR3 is TGTGCCAGCAGCCAAGGACAGGCCGGGGAGCTGTTTTTT. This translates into CASSQGQAGELFF.

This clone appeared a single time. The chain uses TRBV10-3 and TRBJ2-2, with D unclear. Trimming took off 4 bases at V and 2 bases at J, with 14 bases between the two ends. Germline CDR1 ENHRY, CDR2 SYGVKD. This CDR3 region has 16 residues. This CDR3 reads CAISGLLALNTGELFF. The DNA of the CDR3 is TGTGCCATCAGTGGCCTGTTAGCTCTAAACACCGGGGAGCTGTTTTTT.

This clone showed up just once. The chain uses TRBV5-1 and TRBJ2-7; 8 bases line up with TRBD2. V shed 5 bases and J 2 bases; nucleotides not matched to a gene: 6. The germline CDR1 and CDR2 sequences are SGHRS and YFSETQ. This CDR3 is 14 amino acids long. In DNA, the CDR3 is TGCGCCAGCAGGACTCTAGCGGGTCCCTACGAGCAGTACTTC. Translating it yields CASRTLAGPYEQYF.

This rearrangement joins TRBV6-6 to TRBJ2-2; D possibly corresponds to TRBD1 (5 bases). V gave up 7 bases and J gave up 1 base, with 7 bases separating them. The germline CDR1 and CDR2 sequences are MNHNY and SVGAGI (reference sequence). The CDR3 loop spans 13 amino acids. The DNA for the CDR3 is TGTGCCAGCAACCAGGGGAACACCGGGGAGCTGTTTTTT. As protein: CASNQGNTGELFF.

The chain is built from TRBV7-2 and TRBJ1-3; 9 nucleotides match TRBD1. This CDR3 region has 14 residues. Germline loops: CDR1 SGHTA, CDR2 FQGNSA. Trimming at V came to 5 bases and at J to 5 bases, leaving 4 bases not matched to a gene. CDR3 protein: CASSPDRGRNTIYF. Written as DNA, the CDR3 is TGTGCCAGCAGCCCGGACAGGGGCCGAAACACCATATATTTT. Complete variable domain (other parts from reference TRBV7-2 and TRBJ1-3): GAGVSQSPSNKVTEKGKDVELRCDPISGHTALYWYRQSLGQGLEFLIYFQGNSAPDKSGLPSDRFSAERTGGSVSTLTIQRTQQEDSAVYLCASSPDRGRNTIYFGEGSWLTVV.

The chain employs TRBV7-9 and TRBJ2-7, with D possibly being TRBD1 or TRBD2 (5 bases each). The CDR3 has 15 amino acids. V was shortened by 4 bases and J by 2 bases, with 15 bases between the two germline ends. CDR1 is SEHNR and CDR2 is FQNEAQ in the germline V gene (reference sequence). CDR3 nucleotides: TGTGCCAGCAGCTCCTCCGGGGCAGGTGCCTACGAGCAGTACTTC. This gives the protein CASSSSGAGAYEQYF.

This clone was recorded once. CDR3 loop: CASSQSAYEQYF. CDR3 DNA: TGTGCCAGCAGCCAGTCCGCCTACGAGCAGTACTTC. This chain uses TRBV16 with TRBJ2-7, with no clear D. CDR1 and CDR2 (germline): KGHSY, FQNENV. Trimming removed 3 bases at V and 2 bases at J, with 5 bases between. This CDR3 spans 12 amino acids.

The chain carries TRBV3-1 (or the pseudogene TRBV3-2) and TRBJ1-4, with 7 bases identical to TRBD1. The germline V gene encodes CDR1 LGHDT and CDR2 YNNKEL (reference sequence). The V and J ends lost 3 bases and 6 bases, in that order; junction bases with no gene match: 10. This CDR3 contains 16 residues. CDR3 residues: CASSHRTGAGHEKLFF. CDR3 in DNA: TGTGCCAGCAGCCACCGCACAGGGGCCGGGCATGAAAAACTGTTTTTT.

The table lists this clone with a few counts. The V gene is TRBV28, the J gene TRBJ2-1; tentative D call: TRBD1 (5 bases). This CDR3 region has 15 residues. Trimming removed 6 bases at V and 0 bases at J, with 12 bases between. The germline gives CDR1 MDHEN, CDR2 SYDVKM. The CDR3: CASRTVLSSYNEQFF. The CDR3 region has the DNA TGTGCCAGCAGGACAGTTCTAAGCTCCTACAATGAGCAGTTCTTC. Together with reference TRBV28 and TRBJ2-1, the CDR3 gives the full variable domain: DVKVTQSSRYLVKRTGEKVFLECVQDMDHENMFWYRQDPGLGLRLIYFSYDVKMKEKGDIPEGYSVSREKKERFSLILESASTNQTSMYLCASRTVLSSYNEQFFGPGTRLTVL.

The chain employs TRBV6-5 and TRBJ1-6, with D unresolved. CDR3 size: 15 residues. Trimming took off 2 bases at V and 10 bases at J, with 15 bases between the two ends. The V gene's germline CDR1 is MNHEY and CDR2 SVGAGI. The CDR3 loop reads CASSYTVRPGSPLHF. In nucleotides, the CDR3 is TGTGCCAGCAGTTACACGGTCAGGCCGGGATCACCCCTCCACTTT.

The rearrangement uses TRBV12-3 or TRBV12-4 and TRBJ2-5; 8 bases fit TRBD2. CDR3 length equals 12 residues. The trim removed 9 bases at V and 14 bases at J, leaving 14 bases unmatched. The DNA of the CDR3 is TGTGCCAGTACAGGGTTCCCAGGACTAGCCTACTTC. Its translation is CASTGFPGLAYF.

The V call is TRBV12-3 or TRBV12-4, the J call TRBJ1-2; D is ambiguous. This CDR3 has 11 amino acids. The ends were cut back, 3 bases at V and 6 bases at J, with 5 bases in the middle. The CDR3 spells CASSFSDGYTF. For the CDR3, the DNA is TGTGCCAGCAGTTTCTCAGATGGCTACACCTTC.

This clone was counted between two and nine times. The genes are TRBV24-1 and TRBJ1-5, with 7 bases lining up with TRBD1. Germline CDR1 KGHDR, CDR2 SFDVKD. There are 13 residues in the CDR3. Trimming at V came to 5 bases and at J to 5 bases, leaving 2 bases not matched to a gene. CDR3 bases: TGTGCCACCAGTGGAACAGGGGATCAGCCCCAGCATTTT. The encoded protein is CATSGTGDQPQHF.

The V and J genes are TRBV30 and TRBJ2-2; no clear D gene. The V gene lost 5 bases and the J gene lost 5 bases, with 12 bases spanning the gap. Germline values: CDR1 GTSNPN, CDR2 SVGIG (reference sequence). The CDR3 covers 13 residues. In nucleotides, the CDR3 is TGTGCCTGGGCTACCCATGGGACCGGGGAGCTGTTTTTT. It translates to CAWATHGTGELFF.